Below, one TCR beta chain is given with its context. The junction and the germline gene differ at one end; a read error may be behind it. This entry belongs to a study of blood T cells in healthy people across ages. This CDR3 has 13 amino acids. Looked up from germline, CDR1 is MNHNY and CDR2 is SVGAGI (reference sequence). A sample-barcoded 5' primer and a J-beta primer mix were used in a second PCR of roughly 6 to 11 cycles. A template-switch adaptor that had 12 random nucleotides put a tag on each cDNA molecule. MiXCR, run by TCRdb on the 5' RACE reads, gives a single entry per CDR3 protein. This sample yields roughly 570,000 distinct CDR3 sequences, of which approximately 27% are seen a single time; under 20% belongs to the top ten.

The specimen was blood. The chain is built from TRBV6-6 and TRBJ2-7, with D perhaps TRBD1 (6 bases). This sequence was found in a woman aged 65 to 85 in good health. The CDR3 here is CASRNYGTHEQHF. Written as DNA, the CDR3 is TGTGCCAGCAGAAACTACGGGACACACGAGCAGCACTTC.